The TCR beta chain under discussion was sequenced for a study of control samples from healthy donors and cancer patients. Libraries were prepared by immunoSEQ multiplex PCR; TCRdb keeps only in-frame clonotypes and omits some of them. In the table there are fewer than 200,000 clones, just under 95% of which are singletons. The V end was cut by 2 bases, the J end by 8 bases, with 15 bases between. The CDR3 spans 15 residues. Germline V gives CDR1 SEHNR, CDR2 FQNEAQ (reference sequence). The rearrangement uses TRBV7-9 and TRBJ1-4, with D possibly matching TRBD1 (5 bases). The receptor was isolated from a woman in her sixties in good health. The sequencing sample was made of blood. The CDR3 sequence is CASSLWAREGEKLFF. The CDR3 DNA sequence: TGTGCCAGCAGCTTATGGGCCAGGGAGGGCGAAAAACTGTTTTTT.